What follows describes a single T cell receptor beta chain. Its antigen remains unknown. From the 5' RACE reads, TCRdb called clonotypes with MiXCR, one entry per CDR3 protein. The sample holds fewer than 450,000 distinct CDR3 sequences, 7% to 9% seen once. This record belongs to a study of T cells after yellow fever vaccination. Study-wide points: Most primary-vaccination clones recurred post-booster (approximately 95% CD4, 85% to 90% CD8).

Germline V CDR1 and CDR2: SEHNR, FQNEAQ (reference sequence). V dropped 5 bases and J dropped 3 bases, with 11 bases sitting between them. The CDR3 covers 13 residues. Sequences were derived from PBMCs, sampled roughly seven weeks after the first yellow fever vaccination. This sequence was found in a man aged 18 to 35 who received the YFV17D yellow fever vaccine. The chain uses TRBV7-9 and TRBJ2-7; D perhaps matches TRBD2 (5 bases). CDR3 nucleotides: TGTGCCAGCAGCCGGACTGCCTTCTACGAGCAGTACGTC. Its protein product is CASSRTAFYEQYV.